The 27 T cell receptor beta chains below all came from one sample that was sequenced in a study of cytomegalovirus exposure and HLA in healthy donors. PCR amplification relied on 60 Vbeta primers (plus 13 Jbeta primers). Assay used: immunoSEQ multiplex PCR; TCRdb lists only in-frame clones, some missing. The table shows 200,000 to 250,000 clones, with 77% occurring only once. The source material was PBMCs. Receptor source: a woman aged 55-70 years in good health and CMV-seropositive.

The chain uses TRBV6-6 and TRBJ2-7; 8 nucleotides agree with TRBD2. V dropped 6 bases and J dropped 3; count of bases not matched to a gene: 13. CDR1 MNHNY and CDR2 SVGAGI come from the germline V gene (reference sequence). This CDR3 comprises 16 residues. In DNA form, the CDR3 reads TGTGCCAGCAGCGGACGTTCGACTAGCGTATACTACGAGCAGTACTTC. Its protein product is CASSGRSTSVYYEQYF.

This clone was observed a few times. This chain uses TRBV10-1 with TRBJ1-1; D unclear. Trimming removed 6 bases from V and 1 base from J, with 9 bases in between. The CDR3 is 13 residues long. CDR1 and CDR2 (germline): WNHNN, SYGVQD (reference sequence). The CDR3 DNA is TGCGCCAGCAGCCCGCCGGGGAACACTGAAGCTTTCTTT. It yields the protein CASSPPGNTEAFF.

Here the CDR3 reads CASSFTLNEKLFF. Written as DNA, the CDR3 is TGCGCCAGCAGCTTTACGCTAAATGAAAAACTGTTTTTT. The chain joins TRBV5-1 to TRBJ1-4, with D unclear. V lost 2 bases to trimming and J lost 5 bases, with 7 bases between them. The CDR3 has 13 residues. CDR1 and CDR2 (germline): SGHRS, YFSETQ.

This clone was seen a few times. V gene TRBV6-5 combines with J gene TRBJ1-4; 8 positions match TRBD1. This CDR3 is 15 amino acids long. The germline V gene encodes CDR1 MNHEY and CDR2 SVGAGI. V was clipped by 0 bases and J by 4 bases; unmatched bases: 1. The CDR3 DNA follows: TGTGCCAGCAGTTACTCGACAGGGGTTAATGAAAAACTGTTTTTT. It codes for CASSYSTGVNEKLFF.

The chain employs TRBV30 and TRBJ2-2; 7 bases are shared with TRBD1. The CDR3 is 14 amino acids. The V segment lost 1 base and the J segment 4 bases; nucleotides outside the gene matches: 3. The germline V gene encodes CDR1 GTSNPN and CDR2 SVGIG (reference sequence). For the CDR3, the DNA is TGTGCCTGGAGTGGAGGGGGCAGCACCGGGGAGCTGTTTTTT. It specifies CAWSGGGSTGELFF.

In its sample, this clone was seen a few times. J is TRBJ1-5 and V is TRBV6-1; D gene uncertain. CDR3 length: 14 amino acids. CDR1 is MNHNS, CDR2 SASEGT, per germline. Between the trimmed V and J ends, which lost 4 bases and 0 bases, there was a span of 7 bases. CDR3 residues: CASSAEGSNQPQHF. DNA of the CDR3: TGTGCCAGCAGTGCCGAGGGTAGCAATCAGCCCCAGCATTTT.

This chain connects TRBV27 to TRBJ2-1; 9 bases fit TRBD2. This CDR3 spans 14 amino acids. The junction had 5 bases not matched to a gene; V was cut back by 6 bases and J by 5 bases. The germline gives CDR1 MNHEY, CDR2 SMNVEV (reference sequence). The CDR3 reads CASSLAGLNNEQFF. CDR3 coding DNA: TGTGCCAGCAGCCTAGCGGGGTTAAACAATGAGCAGTTCTTC.

The rearrangement joins TRBV5-1 to TRBJ2-3, with D possibly being TRBD1 (6 bases). From germline, CDR1 is SGHRS and CDR2 YFSETQ. This CDR3 is 17 amino acids long. V lost 4 bases and J 6 bases, leaving 24 bases between the germline ends. For the CDR3, the DNA is TGCGCCAGCAGCCTACAGGGTTATGGTGGTAGATACGATACGCAGTATTTT. Its translation is CASSLQGYGGRYDTQYF.

The CDR3 is CASSPPGTGTTGYGYTF. The CDR3 nucleotides read TGTGCCAGCAGCCCCCCGGGGACAGGGACGACCGGCTATGGCTACACCTTC. The gene calls are TRBV5-6 and TRBJ1-2; 9 nucleotides align to TRBD1. V dropped 4 bases and J dropped 4; count of bases not matched to a gene: 14. CDR3 size: 17 residues. Germline CDR1 and CDR2: SGHDT and YYEEEE.

This clone was picked up one time. The chain is built from TRBV18 and TRBJ2-3; 11 bases match TRBD2. Trimming at V came to 0 bases and at J to 8 bases, leaving 10 bases not matched to a gene. The CDR3 is made up of 17 amino acids. Germline CDR1 KGHSH, CDR2 LQKENI. In DNA form, the CDR3 reads TGTGCCAGCTCACCACCTAGCCCGACTAGCGGGGACGGTACGCAGTATTTT. Encoded protein: CASSPPSPTSGDGTQYF. Supplemented by reference TRBV18 and TRBJ2-3, the full variable domain reads NAGVMQNPRHLVRRRGQEARLRCSPMKGHSHVYWYRQLPEEGLKFMVYLQKENIIDESGMPKERFSAEFPKEGPSILRIQQVVRGDSAAYFCASSPPSPTSGDGTQYFGPGTRLTVL.

The rearrangement joins TRBV7-2 to TRBJ2-4; 7 positions match TRBD2. CDR3 length: 15 amino acids. The germline V gene has CDR1 SGHTA and CDR2 FQGNSA. With V trimmed by 3 bases and J by 8 bases, 10 bases remained unmatched. CDR3 sequence: CASSFAMELAHIQYF. The CDR3 nucleotides read TGTGCCAGCAGCTTTGCGATGGAACTAGCGCACATTCAGTACTTC.

CDR3: CATSRAANTGELFF. In DNA, the CDR3 is TGTGCCACCAGCAGAGCTGCGAACACCGGGGAGCTGTTTTTT. The chain couples TRBV15 to TRBJ2-2; D unresolved. With 1 base removed from V and 0 bases from J, the gap between germline ends came to 3 bases. The germline CDR1 and CDR2 sequences are LNHNV and YYDKDF (reference sequence). The CDR3 extends over 14 amino acids.

This chain links TRBV5-4 with TRBJ1-6; 7 positions agree with TRBD1. The germline CDR1 and CDR2 sequences are SGHNT and YYREEE (reference sequence). The trim removed 5 bases at V and 5 bases at J, leaving 7 bases unmatched. This CDR3 is built from 15 residues. The CDR3 DNA follows: TGTGCCAGCAGTCCCGCGGGACAGCATAATTCACCCCTCCACTTT. Translated, it gives CASSPAGQHNSPLHF.

V is TRBV13 and J is TRBJ1-5; possible D gene TRBD1, 6 bases. Trimming took off 5 bases at V and 6 bases at J, with 14 bases between the two ends. Germline CDR1 and CDR2: PRHDT and FYEKMQ (reference sequence). There are 14 residues in the CDR3. The DNA of the CDR3 is TGTGCCAGCAGCCACGGGGGGCCTCCTCAGCCCCAGCATTTT. The encoded protein is CASSHGGPPQPQHF.

This clone was observed a few times. J is TRBJ2-5 and V is TRBV7-6; tentative D call: TRBD2 (5 bases). Trimming shortened V by 5 bases and J by 5 bases, and 21 bases separated the two germline ends. This CDR3 has 16 amino acids. Germline assignment: CDR1 SGHVS and CDR2 FNYEAQ. The CDR3 loop reads CASSATRGSFLETQYF. The CDR3 nucleotides read TGTGCCAGCAGCGCAACTAGAGGAAGCTTCTTGGAGACCCAGTACTTC.

This chain links TRBV29-1 with TRBJ2-5, with TRBD1 matching over 7 bases. This CDR3 contains 13 residues. Germline V gives CDR1 SQVTM, CDR2 ANQGSEA. Germline trimming cut 5 bases from V and 1 base from J; bases unmatched to any gene: 4. In DNA form, the CDR3 reads TGCAGCGTTCGCCGGGACAGCCAAGAGACCCAGTACTTC. Translated, it gives CSVRRDSQETQYF.

There are a few counts of this clone. The chain carries TRBV4-3 and TRBJ1-2, with D possibly TRBD1 on 5 matching bases. CDR3 size: 15 residues. CDR1 is LGHNA and CDR2 is YSLEER in the germline V gene. V lost 0 bases to trimming and J lost 7 bases, with 15 bases between them. CDR3 in DNA: TGCGCCAGCAGCCAAGATGGGCAGGGAAGGGGTGGCTACACCTTC. Translation: CASSQDGQGRGGYTF.

V gene TRBV10-3 combines with J gene TRBJ2-7; D uncertain. Germline V CDR1 and CDR2: ENHRY, SYGVKD. The CDR3 covers 13 residues. Trimming left V 7 bases short and J 5 bases short, with 15 bases between. CDR3 sequence: CAIMSRSRDEQYF. The CDR3 bases are TGTGCCATCATGAGTCGATCCCGGGACGAGCAGTACTTC.

This clone was detected only once. V gene TRBV6-5 combines with J gene TRBJ1-1, with a weak D call TRBD1 (6 bases). CDR1 is MNHEY and CDR2 is SVGAGI in the germline V gene. Trimming stripped 6 bases from V and 3 bases from J, with 14 bases between. The CDR3 has 14 residues. CDR3 amino acids: CASRGSRGDTEAFF. CDR3 in DNA: TGTGCCAGCAGGGGGAGCAGGGGCGACACTGAAGCTTTCTTT.

V usage is TRBV5-1 and J usage is TRBJ2-3; the match to TRBD1 covers 9 bases. Trimming removed 6 bases from V and 3 bases from J; junction bases left unmatched: 5. This CDR3 contains 14 residues. Germline CDR1 is SGHRS and CDR2 is YFSETQ. The chain's CDR3 is CASIGDRATDTQYF. In DNA, the CDR3 is TGCGCCAGCATAGGGGACAGGGCTACAGATACGCAGTATTTT.

This clone has just one count. The rearrangement joins TRBV2 to TRBJ2-5, with a tentative D call TRBD2 (5 bases). The CDR3 spans 12 residues. The germline gives CDR1 SNHLY, CDR2 FYNNEI. V was cut by 8 bases and J by 3 bases, with 10 bases left in between. Written as DNA, the CDR3 is TGTGCCAGCTGGTTGAGGGAAGAGACCCAGTACTTC. Translated, it gives CASWLREETQYF.

The chain links TRBV30 to TRBJ1-2; D is unresolved. CDR1 GTSNPN and CDR2 SVGIG come from the germline V gene (reference sequence). This CDR3 comprises 13 residues. V was trimmed by 3 bases and J by 8 bases, leaving 16 bases between them. CDR3 bases: TGTGCCTGGAGAGGGAGCATAACGGCCGGCTACACCTTC. This encodes CAWRGSITAGYTF.

The V and J genes are TRBV7-7 and TRBJ2-5, with 14 bases that match TRBD2. J lost 1 base, V lost 4 bases, and 2 bases had no gene match. CDR1 and CDR2 (germline): SSHAT, FNYEAQ (reference sequence). CDR3 length: 16 residues. The CDR3 protein is CASSSGLAGGQETQYF. The CDR3 coding sequence is TGTGCCAGCAGCTCCGGACTAGCGGGGGGCCAAGAGACCCAGTACTTC.

The chain has TRBV6-5 and TRBJ1-4, with D possibly being TRBD1 (6 bases). Between the trimmed V and J ends, which lost 6 bases and 4 bases, there was a span of 12 bases. In germline, CDR1 is MNHEY, CDR2 SVGAGI. The CDR3 extends over 14 amino acids. This CDR3 is CASRRGGYNEKLFF. The CDR3 DNA follows: TGTGCCAGCAGACGGGGGGGCTATAATGAAAAACTGTTTTTT.

This chain joins TRBV4-1 and TRBJ2-7, with TRBD2 matching 7 bases. Per germline, CDR1 MGHRA and CDR2 YSYEKL. The CDR3 has 15 residues. With 3 bases clipped from V and 0 bases from J, the junction kept 5 bases outside the gene matches. CDR3 nucleotides: TGCGCCAGCAGCCAGGTCGGGACTACCTCCTACGAGCAGTACTTC. Translation gives CASSQVGTTSYEQYF.

Only one count was recorded for this clone. The chain uses TRBV4-1 and TRBJ2-7, with D unclear. The germline V and J ends were trimmed by 2 bases and 4 bases, with 12 bases remaining between them. This CDR3 has 14 residues. Germline assignment: CDR1 MGHRA and CDR2 YSYEKL. CDR3 in amino acids: CASSQKYPEYEQYF. The CDR3 DNA is TGCGCCAGCAGCCAAAAGTACCCCGAGTACGAGCAGTACTTC.

This clone appeared a few times. V usage is TRBV11-2 and J usage is TRBJ1-2; a weak D match, TRBD1 (6 bases). The ends were cut back, 7 bases at V and 3 bases at J, with 12 bases in the middle. The CDR3 covers 13 residues. Germline assignment: CDR1 SGHAT and CDR2 FQNNGV. CDR3 protein: CASKSPGDYGYTF. The CDR3 DNA sequence: TGTGCCAGCAAAAGCCCAGGGGACTATGGCTACACCTTC.